A single sample is the source of the 23 T cell receptor beta chains below, sequenced in a study of blood T cell repertoires in COVID-19. Repertoires were generated with immunoSEQ multiplex PCR, while TCRdb's copy carries only in-frame clones and drops some. This sample has about 27,000 clones, with approximately 66% found just once. Sequenced material: peripheral blood. These receptors all stem from a man in his sixties with active or convalescent COVID-19.

This clone was seen only a few times. The chain links TRBV6-5 to TRBJ2-5; 8 positions match TRBD1. CDR1 MNHEY and CDR2 SVGAGI come from the germline V gene. This CDR3 is built from 14 residues. Germline trimming cut 6 bases from V and 2 bases from J; bases unmatched to any gene: 5. CDR3 sequence (DNA): TGTGCCAGCAGCCCGACAGGGGAGCAAGAGACCCAGTACTTC. Its protein is CASSPTGEQETQYF.

The rearrangement joins TRBV27 to TRBJ2-1; 12 positions match TRBD2. The CDR3 extends over 15 amino acids. Trimming took 5 bases from V and 9 from J; bases not matched to a gene: 8. Germline-derived CDR1 and CDR2 are MNHEY and SMNVEV (reference sequence). The CDR3 DNA sequence: TGTGCCAGCAGTCCTAGACTAGCGGGAGAGACTGAGCAGTTCTTC. This translates into CASSPRLAGETEQFF.

About this clone: At the DNA level, this CDR3 is encoded by other sequences in the same sample as well. The rearrangement uses TRBV10-1 and TRBJ2-5; tentatively, D is TRBD2 (7 bases). The CDR3 is 14 residues long. CDR1 is WNHNN and CDR2 is SYGVQD in the germline V gene (reference sequence). Trimming removed 4 bases at V and 2 bases at J, with 11 bases between. The CDR3 bases are TGCGCCAGCAGTGCGGGGGGCCCACAAGAGACCCAGTACTTC. Translated, it gives CASSAGGPQETQYF.

The gene calls are TRBV5-1 and TRBJ1-2; D gene uncertain. V dropped 6 bases and J dropped 1 base, with 13 bases sitting between them. Looked up from germline, CDR1 is SGHRS and CDR2 is YFSETQ. The CDR3 covers 14 residues. The DNA for the CDR3 is TGCGCCAGCACCCTCAGCCCGGGTAACTATGGCTACACCTTC. As protein: CASTLSPGNYGYTF.

This rearrangement joins TRBV19 to TRBJ1-2; 7 bases match TRBD1. The V and J ends lost 8 bases and 6 bases, in that order; junction bases with no gene match: 3. Germline V gene data show CDR1 as LNHDA and CDR2 as SQIVND (reference sequence). This CDR3 is built from 11 residues. CDR3 amino acids: CASQGVDGYTF. Written as DNA, the CDR3 is TGTGCCAGTCAGGGGGTCGATGGCTACACCTTC.

The genes are TRBV5-1 and TRBJ1-2; TRBD1 matches 9 bases. V was clipped by 3 bases and J by 11 bases; unmatched bases: 8. Germline assignment: CDR1 SGHRS and CDR2 YFSETQ. There are 13 residues in the CDR3. The DNA of the CDR3 is TGCGCCAGCAGCTCGAGCCGGGACAGGGAATACACCTTC. Its translation: CASSSSRDREYTF.

This chain links TRBV20-1 with TRBJ2-2; D may be TRBD2 (5 bases). The CDR3 has 13 residues. Germline-derived CDR1 and CDR2 are DFQATT and SNEGSKA (reference sequence). V shed 3 bases and J shed 5 bases, with 10 bases lying between them. This CDR3 is CSASLLGTGELFF. In DNA, the CDR3 is TGCAGTGCTAGTTTACTAGGAACCGGGGAGCTGTTTTTT.

The CDR3 nucleotides read TGTGCCTGGGGCCCCACTAGCGGGAGGGCCGCTGTGCAGTACTTC. Translated, it gives CAWGPTSGRAAVQYF. V usage is TRBV30 and J usage is TRBJ2-7; the match to TRBD2 covers 13 bases. Germline lookup yields CDR1 GTSNPN and CDR2 SVGIG (reference sequence). Trimming took 5 bases from V and 9 from J; bases not matched to a gene: 13. The CDR3 totals 15 residues.

The genes are TRBV6-5 and TRBJ1-2, with 7 bases identical to TRBD1. Losses at the gene ends were 2 bases for V and 5 bases for J; bases not matched to a gene: 8. Germline CDR1 is MNHEY and CDR2 is SVGAGI. The CDR3 is made up of 15 amino acids. The chain's CDR3 is CASSYAAGGVYGYTF. The CDR3, as DNA: TGTGCCAGCAGTTACGCCGCAGGGGGTGTATATGGCTACACCTTC.

The V gene is TRBV14, the J gene TRBJ2-7; TRBD1 might be the D (7 bases). Trimming removed 2 bases from V and 2 bases from J, with 13 bases in between. The CDR3 runs to 15 residues. Germline CDR1 SGHDN, CDR2 FVKESK. The CDR3 sequence is CASSQQGGQAYEQYF. Here the CDR3 DNA reads TGTGCCAGCAGCCAACAGGGAGGACAGGCCTACGAGCAGTACTTC.

This clone was picked up one time. The CDR3 is CASSYGAVTGNIQYF. The CDR3 nucleotides are TGTGCCAGCAGTTACGGCGCGGTAACCGGGAACATTCAGTACTTC. V and J are TRBV6-5 and TRBJ2-4, with D hard to call. V lost 2 bases to trimming and J lost 7 bases, with 15 bases between them. The CDR3 loop spans 15 amino acids. Germline assignment: CDR1 MNHEY and CDR2 SVGAGI.

This clone was counted a single time. The chain employs TRBV9 and TRBJ2-3; 8 bases fit TRBD2. The CDR3 consists of 18 residues. J gave up 0 bases and V 0 bases, and 9 bases lay outside the gene matches. Germline V gene data show CDR1 as SGDLS and CDR2 as YYNGEE. The CDR3 DNA reads as TGTGCCAGCAGCGTAGGGGTTTCGGGAGGGCCGAGCACAGATACGCAGTATTTT. Its translation: CASSVGVSGGPSTDTQYF.

This clone was detected once. This chain joins TRBV30 and TRBJ2-7, with TRBD2 identical over 9 bases. Germline trimming cut 0 bases from V and 2 bases from J; bases unmatched to any gene: 2. The CDR3 has 14 residues. Germline CDR1 is GTSNPN and CDR2 is SVGIG (reference sequence). Here the CDR3 DNA reads TGTGCCTGGAGTGTAACTAGCGGGCCCTACGAGCAGTACTTC. Residues: CAWSVTSGPYEQYF.

The rearrangement joins TRBV2 to TRBJ2-5; D gene uncertain. The germline gives CDR1 SNHLY, CDR2 FYNNEI. V was trimmed by 2 bases and J by 2 bases, leaving 3 bases between them. The CDR3 runs to 12 residues. The CDR3: CASSEIQETQYF. CDR3 bases: TGTGCCAGCAGTGAAATACAAGAGACCCAGTACTTC.

The chain joins TRBV7-8 to TRBJ1-5; D is perhaps TRBD1 (5 bases). The CDR3 runs 14 residues. With 2 bases removed from V and 4 bases from J, the gap between germline ends came to 9 bases. Germline CDR1 is SGHVS and CDR2 is FQNEAQ. The chain's CDR3 is CASSLRTQNQPQHF. CDR3 coding DNA: TGTGCCAGCAGCTTAAGGACACAAAATCAGCCCCAGCATTTT.

The chain employs TRBV4-1 and TRBJ1-2, with 7 bases lining up with TRBD1. Germline CDR1 and CDR2: MGHRA and YSYEKL. Trimming removed 5 bases from V and 8 bases from J; junction bases left unmatched: 11. This CDR3 is built from 14 residues. CDR3 sequence: CASSSLQGLGGYTF. The CDR3 bases are TGCGCCAGCAGCTCATTACAGGGGTTGGGCGGCTACACCTTC.

This clone appeared a few times. The J gene is TRBJ1-2, the V gene TRBV7-9, with a possible D match to TRBD1 (6 bases). Germline V CDR1 and CDR2: SEHNR, FQNEAQ (reference sequence). V was trimmed by 5 bases and J by 4 bases, leaving 17 bases between them. The CDR3 covers 15 residues. This CDR3 is CASSRDMGDLYGYTF. The DNA for the CDR3 is TGTGCCAGCAGCCGGGACATGGGGGATCTCTATGGCTACACCTTC.

The chain has TRBV5-1 and TRBJ1-1; D is unresolved. Trimming took off 1 base at V and 0 bases at J, with 13 bases between the two ends. This CDR3 has 16 residues. Germline values: CDR1 SGHRS, CDR2 YFSETQ. CDR3 protein: CASSLTAGSVNTEAFF. CDR3 sequence (DNA): TGCGCCAGCAGCTTGACCGCGGGCAGCGTGAACACTGAAGCTTTCTTT.

The chain uses TRBV20-1 and TRBJ1-5; 7 bases fit TRBD1. V trimming: 3 bases; J trimming: 7 bases; junction bases outside the gene matches: 3. This CDR3 has 12 residues. Germline V gene data show CDR1 as DFQATT and CDR2 as SNEGSKA (reference sequence). The CDR3 reads CSASQGDQPQHF. DNA of the CDR3: TGCAGTGCTAGTCAGGGGGACCAGCCCCAGCATTTT.

The chain employs TRBV14 and TRBJ2-3; 11 positions match TRBD2. Germline V gene lookup returns CDR1 SGHDN and CDR2 FVKESK. V was pared by 3 bases and J by 3 bases, with 5 bases of the junction left unmatched. The CDR3 sequence is 16 residues long. CDR3 sequence: CASSHYSGRATDTQYF. The CDR3 nucleotides are TGTGCCAGCAGCCATTATAGCGGGAGGGCAACAGATACGCAGTATTTT.

The chain combines TRBV27 with TRBJ2-7, with 8 nucleotides matching TRBD1. The CDR3 runs 14 residues. Losses at the gene ends were 4 bases for V and 7 bases for J; bases not matched to a gene: 9. Per the germline V gene, CDR1 is MNHEY and CDR2 is SMNVEV (reference sequence). This CDR3 reads CASSSAGTGGEQYF. As DNA, the CDR3 is TGTGCCAGCAGTTCAGCCGGGACAGGCGGAGAGCAGTACTTC.

This chain connects TRBV15 to TRBJ2-3, with 8 bases matching TRBD2. Germline V gives CDR1 LNHNV, CDR2 YYDKDF (reference sequence). The J segment lost 7 bases and the V segment lost 4 bases, leaving 7 bases of the junction unmatched. This CDR3 spans 14 amino acids. In DNA, the CDR3 is TGTGCCACCAGCACCGGGACTAGGTTTAATACGCAGTATTTT. Its translation: CATSTGTRFNTQYF.

CDR3 DNA: TGTGCCAGCAGCGCTGACAGGGGTATTGAAAAACTGTTTTTT. Protein: CASSADRGIEKLFF. The chain joins TRBV6-5 to TRBJ1-4; 8 positions match TRBD1. The length of the CDR3 is 14 residues. The germline CDR1 and CDR2 sequences are MNHEY and SVGAGI. Trimming removed 6 bases from V and 7 bases from J; junction bases left unmatched: 7.